A single sample is the source of the 23 T cell receptor beta chains below, sequenced in a study of cytomegalovirus exposure and HLA in healthy donors. The PCR employed 60 Vbeta primers together with 13 Jbeta primers. Data came from immunoSEQ multiplex PCR; TCRdb stores just in-frame clones and leaves some out. Of about 79,000 clones in the sample, about two thirds were seen once. The sample consisted of PBMCs. These receptors were taken from a man aged 55-75 years in good health and CMV-seronegative.

This clone appeared a few times. The chain uses TRBV5-1 and TRBJ2-1; 10 nucleotides align to TRBD2. The CDR3 has 16 residues. Trimming at V came to 3 bases and at J to 6 bases, leaving 9 bases not matched to a gene. Per germline, CDR1 SGHRS and CDR2 YFSETQ. In DNA form, the CDR3 reads TGCGCCAGCAGCTACCTCAGCGGGAGGGCTCGCAATGAGCAGTTCTTC. As protein: CASSYLSGRARNEQFF.

The chain has TRBV29-1 and TRBJ2-3; the D gene is possibly TRBD1 (5 bases). The CDR3 sequence is 13 residues long. Trimming removed 2 bases from V and 4 bases from J, with 10 bases in between. Germline lookup yields CDR1 SQVTM and CDR2 ANQGSEA. The CDR3 DNA reads TGCAGCGTTGAAAGGTTAGGGGCAGATACGCAGTATTTT. Protein product: CSVERLGADTQYF.

This clone was counted a few times. The V gene is TRBV4-1, the J gene TRBJ1-4, with TRBD1 as a possible D gene (6 bases). CDR3 size: 15 residues. Germline-derived CDR1 and CDR2 are MGHRA and YSYEKL. V was pared by 5 bases and J by 6 bases, with 16 bases between. CDR3 amino acids: CASSAAGAAHEKLFF. The CDR3 DNA reads as TGCGCCAGCAGCGCAGCGGGGGCCGCACATGAAAAACTGTTTTTT.

The genes are TRBV28 and TRBJ1-2, with unresolved D. Trimming left V 6 bases short and J 8 bases short, with 13 bases between. Germline CDR1 MDHEN, CDR2 SYDVKM. There are 12 residues in the CDR3. CDR3 sequence reads: CASSPITRGYTF. CDR3 coding DNA: TGTGCCAGCAGCCCGATCACGCGGGGCTACACCTTC.

In its sample, this clone was seen once. The chain carries TRBV5-6 and TRBJ2-2; D may be TRBD1 (5 bases). V lost 6 bases and J lost 5, with 20 bases in between. There are 16 residues in the CDR3. CDR1 SGHDT and CDR2 YYEEEE come from the germline V gene. The CDR3 nucleotides are TGTGCCAGCACGCTGACAGACACCAGTCGAACCGGGGAGCTGTTTTTT. It translates to CASTLTDTSRTGELFF.

The chain joins TRBV18 to TRBJ1-6; 7 bases agree with TRBD1. The CDR3 contains 14 residues. V lost 2 bases to trimming and J lost 15 bases; unmatched junction nucleotides: 10. Germline V CDR1 and CDR2: KGHSH, LQKENI. DNA for the CDR3: TGTGCCAGCTCACCAGATGAGACGAGGGGGCACCTCCACTTT. Protein sequence: CASSPDETRGHLHF. The whole variable domain, filled in from reference TRBV18 and TRBJ1-6, reads NAGVMQNPRHLVRRRGQEARLRCSPMKGHSHVYWYRQLPEEGLKFMVYLQKENIIDESGMPKERFSAEFPKEGPSILRIQQVVRGDSAAYFCASSPDETRGHLHFGNGTRLTVT.

The CDR3 bases are TGTGCCACCAGCAGATCTATTCCCGGGAGCGTCTACGAGCAGTACTTC. Translating it yields CATSRSIPGSVYEQYF. This sequence joins TRBV15 and TRBJ2-5, with D perhaps matching TRBD2 (6 bases). With the DNA end fitting TRBJ2-7 better, the J assignment may be wrong. The CDR3 is 16 amino acids. In germline, CDR1 is LNHNV, CDR2 YYDKDF (reference sequence).

The chain joins TRBV28 to TRBJ2-7, with 7 nucleotides matching TRBD2. J lost 2 bases, V lost 7 bases, and 14 bases had no gene match. This CDR3 has 16 amino acids. CDR1 MDHEN and CDR2 SYDVKM come from the germline V gene. Here the CDR3 DNA reads TGTGCCAGCATATCCCGAGGACTAGGCCGAACCTACGAGCAGTACTTC. Translation gives CASISRGLGRTYEQYF.

The DNA for the CDR3 is TGTGCCAGTAGTATAGGGGTAGCGAACACTGAAGCTTTCTTT. This codes for CASSIGVANTEAFF. The rearrangement uses TRBV19 and TRBJ1-1; D remains unclear. The CDR3 consists of 14 residues. V lost 1 base, J lost 1 base, and 7 bases lay in between. The germline V gene encodes CDR1 LNHDA and CDR2 SQIVND (reference sequence).

V gene TRBV30 combines with J gene TRBJ2-5; 12 nucleotides line up with TRBD1. With V trimmed by 5 bases and J by 5 bases, 3 bases remained unmatched. In germline, CDR1 is GTSNPN, CDR2 SVGIG (reference sequence). The CDR3 totals 13 residues. CDR3 residues: CAWGTGGFETQYF. In nucleotides, the CDR3 is TGTGCCTGGGGGACAGGGGGCTTTGAGACCCAGTACTTC.

The rearrangement links TRBV7-2 to TRBJ2-2; a possible D gene is TRBD2 (5 bases). Germline V gene sequence: CDR1 SGHTA, CDR2 FQGNSA. Trimming shortened V by 0 bases and J by 9 bases, and 17 bases separated the two germline ends. This CDR3 comprises 16 residues. The CDR3 coding sequence is TGTGCCAGCAGCTTAGCGCCGCGGGCTTCACGGCGGGAGCTGTTTTTT. Translating it yields CASSLAPRASRRELFF.

The genes are TRBV6-4 and TRBJ2-2; no firm D call. The CDR3 loop spans 15 amino acids. The germline V gene encodes CDR1 MRHNA and CDR2 SNTAGT. Between the trimmed V and J ends, which lost 5 bases and 6 bases, there was a span of 16 bases. The CDR3 sequence is CASSSGPRLAGELFF. As DNA, the CDR3 is TGTGCCAGCAGTTCAGGCCCCAGATTGGCCGGGGAGCTGTTTTTT.

The table lists this clone with a few counts. This rearrangement joins TRBV7-9 to TRBJ1-5; TRBD1 is a possible D gene (6 bases). CDR1 and CDR2 (germline): SEHNR, FQNEAQ (reference sequence). V lost 1 base to trimming and J lost 8 bases, with 9 bases between them. This CDR3 contains 13 residues. CDR3 residues: CASSLEGGEPQHF. The CDR3, as DNA: TGTGCCAGCAGCTTAGAGGGGGGGGAGCCCCAGCATTTT.

The genes are TRBV10-3 and TRBJ2-2; 13 bases are shared with TRBD2. The germline V gene has CDR1 ENHRY and CDR2 SYGVKD. J lost 1 base, V lost 6 bases, and 11 bases had no gene match. This CDR3 is 19 amino acids long. CDR3 protein: CAIRSPTGTSGENTGELFF. The DNA of the CDR3 is TGTGCCATCAGGTCCCCCACCGGGACTAGCGGGGAGAACACCGGGGAGCTGTTTTTT.

This rearrangement joins TRBV28 to TRBJ2-5; D unresolved. V lost 5 bases and J 7 bases, leaving 14 bases between the germline ends. Germline V gives CDR1 MDHEN, CDR2 SYDVKM. This CDR3 is 13 amino acids long. CDR3 amino acids: CASSPNLRGTQYF. In DNA, the CDR3 is TGTGCCAGCAGTCCTAATCTGCGAGGGACCCAGTACTTC.

The chain carries TRBV4-3 and TRBJ2-2; D gene unclear. Between the trimmed V and J ends, which lost 1 base and 4 bases, there was a span of 7 bases. Looked up from germline, CDR1 is LGHNA and CDR2 is YSLEER. The CDR3 length is 14 residues. This chain's CDR3 is CASSQVVSTGELFF. CDR3 coding DNA: TGCGCCAGCAGCCAAGTCGTTAGCACCGGGGAGCTGTTTTTT.

This clone was counted once. The chain combines TRBV6-5 with TRBJ2-3; TRBD1 aligns across 9 bases. Trimming removed 0 bases from V and 3 bases from J; junction bases left unmatched: 4. This CDR3 spans 16 amino acids. Per germline, CDR1 MNHEY and CDR2 SVGAGI. The CDR3 sequence: CASSYSPGQGTDTQYF. The CDR3 DNA sequence: TGTGCCAGCAGTTACTCCCCGGGACAGGGTACAGATACGCAGTATTTT.

This clone was seen a few times. V and J are TRBV2 and TRBJ1-6; the D gene is possibly TRBD1 (5 bases). V lost 3 bases, J lost 3 bases, and 9 bases lay in between. Germline V gene sequence: CDR1 SNHLY, CDR2 FYNNEI. The CDR3 spans 15 residues. CDR3 DNA sequence: TGTGCCAGCAGTGAGGAGCAGGGCTATAATTCACCCCTCCACTTT. This gives the protein CASSEEQGYNSPLHF.

This chain connects TRBV6-1 to TRBJ2-3, with D perhaps matching TRBD1 (6 bases). The CDR3 is made up of 15 amino acids. V was pared by 4 bases and J by 2 bases, with 13 bases between. CDR1 is MNHNS and CDR2 is SASEGT in the germline V gene. The CDR3 DNA reads as TGTGCCAGCAGTGGGCAGACAGGACTCACAGATACGCAGTATTTT. The encoded protein is CASSGQTGLTDTQYF.

The genes are TRBV10-1 and TRBJ2-7; no firm D call. With 0 bases removed from V and 9 bases from J, the gap between germline ends came to 15 bases. Germline V CDR1 and CDR2: WNHNN, SYGVQD (reference sequence). The CDR3 has 14 residues. In DNA, the CDR3 is TGCGCCAGCAGTGAGTCGAGAACAGCCGAACGGCAGTACTTC. Protein: CASSESRTAERQYF.

The V call is TRBV4-3, the J call TRBJ2-2; possibly TRBD2 for D (6 bases). CDR3 length equals 14 residues. The V and J ends lost 1 base and 7 bases respectively, with 10 bases between them. Germline lookup yields CDR1 LGHNA and CDR2 YSLEER. The CDR3 is CASSQGRASGELFF. The CDR3 bases are TGCGCCAGCAGCCAAGGGAGGGCTAGCGGGGAGCTGTTTTTT.

J is TRBJ2-2 and V is TRBV7-8; 11 positions match TRBD2. There are 15 residues in the CDR3. CDR1 and CDR2 from the germline V gene are SGHVS and FQNEAQ. V lost 6 bases, J lost 6 bases, and 6 bases stayed unmatched. The CDR3 DNA reads TGTGCCAGCAGTGACCTAGCGGGGGGCGCCGGGGAGCTGTTTTTT. The encoded protein is CASSDLAGGAGELFF.

In this sample, this clone turned up once. This chain connects TRBV18 to TRBJ1-1; D is perhaps TRBD1 (5 bases). Germline CDR1 KGHSH, CDR2 LQKENI. CDR3 length: 13 residues. The V and J ends lost 4 bases and 4 bases respectively, with 10 bases between them. The CDR3 DNA reads as TGTGCCAGCTCACAGGGGCAGGGCACTGAAGCTTTCTTT. Amino acids: CASSQGQGTEAFF.